The present T cell receptor (beta chain) was sequenced within a study of human T cells and chemical hapten exposure. Study summary: Variability of per-sample TCR yields stemmed mainly from small differences in pooled library volume. Regarding the study as a whole: Alopecia affecting every donor means their immune response may not match healthy people's.

Ten or more counts support this clonotype. Its antigen is as yet unknown. Using its own MiXCR run on the RACE reads, TCRdb lists one record per CDR3 protein. The sample lists some 350,000 distinct CDR3 sequences, about 6.3% seen once, with under 7% in the top ten. Germline-derived CDR1 and CDR2 are LGHNA and YSLEER. V was trimmed by 0 bases and J by 5 bases, leaving 11 bases between them. The CDR3 is 15 amino acids. The time point was: patch test 2, 6 weeks after DPC sensitization. The treatment: therapeutic diphenylcyclopropenone sensitization with weekly scalp DPC. Alopecia patients between 18 and 70 years old and suitable for DPC were used as donors.

The TCR sequence derives from a woman aged 18-35 years with alopecia areata. Some clones in this sample may be carry-over from other donors' samples. Sample: whole blood, taken in connection with sensitization to the hapten diphenylcyclopropenone (DPC). The chain uses TRBV4-3 and TRBJ1-3, with D possibly TRBD1 on 6 matching bases. The CDR3 reads CASSQDRQGRNTIYF. The DNA of the CDR3 is TGCGCCAGCAGCCAAGACCGCCAGGGGAGAAACACCATATATTTT.